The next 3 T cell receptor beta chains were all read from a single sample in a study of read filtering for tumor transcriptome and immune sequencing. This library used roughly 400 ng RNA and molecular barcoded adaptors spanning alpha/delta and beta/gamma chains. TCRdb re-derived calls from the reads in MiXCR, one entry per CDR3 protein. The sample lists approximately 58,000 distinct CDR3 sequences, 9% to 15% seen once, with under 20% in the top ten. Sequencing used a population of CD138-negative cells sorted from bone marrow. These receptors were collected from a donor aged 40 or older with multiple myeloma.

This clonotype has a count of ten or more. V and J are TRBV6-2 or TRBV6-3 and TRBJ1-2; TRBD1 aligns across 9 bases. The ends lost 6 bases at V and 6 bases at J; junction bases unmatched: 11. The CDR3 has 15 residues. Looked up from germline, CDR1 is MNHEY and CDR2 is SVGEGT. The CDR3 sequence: CASSTTGGAPNGYTF. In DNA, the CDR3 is TGTGCCAGCAGCACAACAGGGGGCGCCCCTAATGGCTACACCTTC.

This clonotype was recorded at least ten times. CDR3 loop: CSARKTGNQPQHF. CDR3 bases: TGCAGTGCCAGAAAGACAGGGAACCAGCCCCAGCATTTT. V gene TRBV20-1 combines with J gene TRBJ1-5; 7 nucleotides line up with TRBD1. From germline, CDR1 is DFQATT and CDR2 SNEGSKA (reference sequence). The CDR3 contains 13 residues. J was trimmed by 7 bases and V by 6 bases; bases with no gene match: 9.

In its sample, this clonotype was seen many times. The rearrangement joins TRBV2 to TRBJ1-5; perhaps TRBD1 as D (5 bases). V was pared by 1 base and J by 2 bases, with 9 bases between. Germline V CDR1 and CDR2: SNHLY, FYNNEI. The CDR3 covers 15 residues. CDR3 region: CASSEGGFGNQPQHF. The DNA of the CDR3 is TGTGCCAGCAGTGAAGGGGGGTTTGGCAATCAGCCCCAGCATTTT.